A selection of T cell receptor beta chains follows, all from one sample in a study of CD8 T cells in Susac syndrome. TCRdb analysed the immunoSEQ multiplex PCR reads with MiXCR anew, one entry per CDR3 protein. This table has some 120,000 distinct CDR3 sequences, 90% to 95% appearing once. Source material: CD8+ T cells from PBMCs. The receptors were sampled from a human donor with Susac syndrome. Both conserved end residues are part of each CDR3. A D gene is named only where the DNA matches it firmly.

>-|TRBV20-1|TRBJ2-2
TGCAGTGCTAGAGAGGGAACGGACACCGGGGAGCTGTTTTTT
CSAREGTDTGELFF
>-|TRBV4-2|TRBJ2-3
TGTGCCAGCAGCCAAGATCCTATCGGGGCTAGCACAGATACGCAGTATTTT
CASSQDPIGASTDTQYF
>-|TRBV5-5|TRBJ1-2
TGTGCCAGCAGCTACGACAGTTATGGCTACACCTTC
CASSYDSYGYTF
>-|TRBV11-2|TRBJ2-7
TGTGCCAGCAGCGCGACAGTCCAGACCTACGAGCAGTACTTC
CASSATVQTYEQYF
>TRBD1|TRBV27|TRBJ2-7
TGTGCCAGCAGTTTGGCCGGGACAGACTACGAGCAGTACTTC
CASSLAGTDYEQYF
>TRBD1|TRBV12-3/TRBV12-4|TRBJ1-4
TGTGCCAGCAGTGCTGCCTCGACAGGGTTAGGTGAAAAACTGTTTTTT
CASSAASTGLGEKLFF
>TRBD1|TRBV2|TRBJ2-7
TGTGCCAGCAGTGGGGGGACAGTCAGGGAGCAGTACTTC
CASSGGTVREQYF
>-|TRBV4-3|TRBJ1-2
TGCGCCAGCAGCCAAGATCGGGCGGGAGGGACTAACTATGGCTACACCTTC
CASSQDRAGGTNYGYTF
>-|TRBV6-5|TRBJ2-7
TGTGCCAGCAGTTACTCGGCCGGTGACTACGAGCAGTACTTC
CASSYSAGDYEQYF
>-|TRBV30|TRBJ2-2
TGTGCCTGGAGATCATACACCGGGGAGCTGTTTTTT
CAWRSYTGELFF
>-|TRBV19|TRBJ1-5
TGTGCCAGTAGTATTGGAGTTAGGGTCCAGCATTTT
CASSIGVRVQHF
>TRBD2|TRBV4-1|TRBJ2-3
TGCGCCAGCAGCCAAGTGGGACTAGCGGGGGGGCGTAGTGGCACAGATACGCAGTATTTT
CASSQVGLAGGRSGTDTQYF
>-|TRBV6-5|TRBJ2-5
TGTGCCAGCAGTGAGGACCAGTACGGGGAGACCCAGTACTTC
CASSEDQYGETQYF
>TRBD2|TRBV30|TRBJ2-7
TGTGCCTGGAGCATCGGCCCCCGCGGGGGGGAGCAGTACTTC
CAWSIGPRGGEQYF
>TRBD2|TRBV15|TRBJ2-6
TGTGCCACCAGCAGAGATCTCCCGGCGGGAGCCCTCTCTGGGGCCAACGTCCTGACTTTC
CATSRDLPAGALSGANVLTF
>-|TRBV30|TRBJ1-1
TGTGCCTGGAACCCAGGGCTTGGCACTGAAGCTTTCTTT
CAWNPGLGTEAFF
>TRBD1|TRBV4-2|TRBJ2-5
TGTGCCAGCAGCCAACCGACAGGGGGTGGCCAAGAGACCCAGTACTTC
CASSQPTGGGQETQYF
>TRBD2|TRBV6-1|TRBJ2-3
TGTGCCAGCACCCCCGGGAGGGCTAGCACAGATACGCAGTATTTT
CASTPGRASTDTQYF
>TRBD1|TRBV4-3|TRBJ1-2
TGCGCCAGCAGCGTAGCTATTCCGGGACAGGGGTCCTATGGCTACACCTTC
CASSVAIPGQGSYGYTF
>-|TRBV19|TRBJ2-1
TGTGCCAGTAGTCCCCGTGGGGATGAGCAGTTCTTC
CASSPRGDEQFF
>-|TRBV28|TRBJ2-7
TGTGCCAGCAGTTTACAAGGGTCCGACTCCTACGAGCAGTACTTC
CASSLQGSDSYEQYF
>-|TRBV6-5|TRBJ1-1
TGTGCCAGCAGTTCCCCGGGCGAAATGAACACTGAAGCTTTCTTT
CASSSPGEMNTEAFF
>-|TRBV6-5|TRBJ1-2
TGTGCCAGCACCTTACTTCCAGGGGACGGTGGCTACACCTTC
CASTLLPGDGGYTF
>TRBD2|TRBV28|TRBJ2-7
TGTGCCAGCAGTCCCGGGGGGGACGAGCAGTACTTC
CASSPGGDEQYF
>-|TRBV20-1|TRBJ1-2
TGCAGTGCAAAGAGTAAGATATTCGGCTACACCTTC
CSAKSKIFGYTF
>-|TRBV20-1|TRBJ2-1
TGCAGTGCCCAAGCAAGTGAGCAGTTCTTC
CSAQASEQFF